This T cell receptor beta chain appears in the sequencing data of a study of T cell responses to AZD1222 COVID-19 vaccine. Broader study findings: Nearly half of spike-specific TCRs reportedly target variant regions that are unmutated in the B.1.351 and B.1.1.7 variants. Clonal diversity may have been underestimated in mostly white British donors.

As concerns this clone: Its antigen is still unknown.

The repertoire was sequenced with immunoSEQ multiplex PCR; TCRdb's copy has only in-frame clones and lacks some. The profile shows approximately 150,000 clones, 75% to 95% of them singletons. Trimming cost V 3 bases and J 7 bases, with 12 bases left between them. Germline V CDR1 and CDR2: MGHDK, SYGVNS. This CDR3 contains 13 residues. The specimen comprised peripheral blood, sampled 28 days after the second dose of the MenACWY control vaccine. The source is an adult who received the MenACWY meningococcal vaccine as a control. The chain combines TRBV25-1 with TRBJ1-1, with a tentative D call TRBD1 (6 bases). CDR3 region: CASSEDRGVEAFF. CDR3 bases: TGTGCCAGCAGTGAGGACAGAGGAGTTGAAGCTTTCTTT. Combining the CDR3 with reference TRBV25-1 and TRBJ1-1 gives the whole variable domain EADIYQTPRYLVIGTGKKITLECSQTMGHDKMYWYQQDPGMELHLIHYSYGVNSTEKGDLSSESTVSRIRTEHFPLTLESARPSHTSQYLCASSEDRGVEAFFGQGTRLTVV.